What follows are 23 T cell receptor beta chains derived from one specimen sequenced in a study of blood T cell repertoires in COVID-19. Method: immunoSEQ multiplex PCR; TCRdb's copy keeps in-frame clones and lacks some. The sample yields tens of thousands of clones, approximately 88% seen once. Material for sequencing was peripheral blood. The source of these receptors is a woman between 55 and 75 years old with COVID-19, enrolled during active disease.

The gene calls are TRBV4-2 and TRBJ2-3, with 9 bases aligning to TRBD2. CDR3 size: 15 residues. V was clipped by 3 bases and J by 2 bases; unmatched bases: 3. Germline values: CDR1 LGHNA, CDR2 YNFKEQ. CDR3 coding DNA: TGTGCCAGCAGCCAGAGCGGGGGGCTCACAGATACGCAGTATTTT. Translating it yields CASSQSGGLTDTQYF.

The chain links TRBV5-1 to TRBJ2-1, with TRBD2 matching over 13 bases. V shed 5 bases and J 10 bases; nucleotides not matched to a gene: 15. The germline V gene has CDR1 SGHRS and CDR2 YFSETQ. The CDR3 loop spans 17 amino acids. The CDR3 loop is CASRRTSGGPRVTEQFF. The CDR3 region has the DNA TGCGCCAGCAGAAGGACTAGCGGGGGTCCCCGAGTAACCGAGCAGTTCTTC.

V and J are TRBV29-1 and TRBJ2-3; D unclear. Per germline, CDR1 SQVTM and CDR2 ANQGSEA. Deletions cut 4 bases from V and 2 bases from J, with 10 bases between. The CDR3 contains 13 residues. Written as DNA, the CDR3 is TGCAGCGTTGCCAGGCAGGACACAGATACGCAGTATTTT. Translating gives CSVARQDTDTQYF.

The V call is TRBV3-1 (or the pseudogene TRBV3-2), the J call TRBJ2-1; possible D gene TRBD2, 5 bases. Trimming removed 1 base at V and 2 bases at J, with 21 bases between. From germline, CDR1 is LGHDT and CDR2 YNNKEL (reference sequence). The CDR3 contains 19 residues. The CDR3 bases are TGTGCCAGCAGCCAAGGGTCGGTGTTCGCGGAGGAAGCCTACAATGAGCAGTTCTTC. Amino acid sequence: CASSQGSVFAEEAYNEQFF.

The chain has TRBV29-1 and TRBJ1-2; D possibly corresponds to TRBD1 (5 bases). Trimming left V 8 bases short and J 4 bases short, with 14 bases between. This CDR3 is built from 12 residues. CDR1 is SQVTM and CDR2 is ANQGSEA in the germline V gene. The CDR3, as DNA: TGCAGCTGCCCTACAGGCGCCTATGGCTACACCTTC. Amino acids: CSCPTGAYGYTF.

This chain links TRBV3-1 (or the pseudogene TRBV3-2) with TRBJ1-2; D perhaps matches TRBD1 (5 bases). V lost 5 bases, J lost 2 bases, and 15 bases lay in between. CDR3 size: 15 residues. Germline lookup yields CDR1 LGHDT and CDR2 YNNKEL (reference sequence). CDR3 DNA sequence: TGTGCCAGCAGCTCCCGACAGACCCAGAACTATGGCTACACCTTC. Amino acids: CASSSRQTQNYGYTF.

The chain recombines TRBV21-1 with TRBJ1-5. TRBV21-1 has pseudogene status. The length of the CDR3 is 17 residues. CDR3 nucleotide sequence: TGTGCCAGCAGCAAAAAGGTGTGGGGAGGGAAGGGACAGCCCCAGCATTTT. Encoded protein: CASSKKVWGGKGQPQHF.

Here the CDR3 DNA reads TGTGCCAGCAGCCCCCAGGACAGATTAATAAACATTCAGTACTTC. Translation gives CASSPQDRLINIQYF. The chain employs TRBV4-2 and TRBJ2-4; a possible D gene is TRBD1 (6 bases). The CDR3 consists of 15 residues. Deletions cut 4 bases from V and 6 bases from J, with 16 bases between. CDR1 is LGHNA and CDR2 is YNFKEQ in the germline V gene.

This clone was counted a single time. This chain joins TRBV6-2 or TRBV6-3 and TRBJ2-1; TRBD1 might be the D (5 bases). CDR1 is MNHEY, CDR2 SVGEGT, per germline. The CDR3 totals 18 residues. Trimming removed 2 bases at V and 5 bases at J, with 22 bases between. The CDR3, as DNA: TGTGCCAGCAGTTACCGACTCAAACAGGTTCCAGAGCACAATGAGCAGTTCTTC. This encodes CASSYRLKQVPEHNEQFF.

The chain uses TRBV15 and TRBJ1-2; 8 bases match TRBD1. Trimming at V came to 0 bases and at J to 4 bases, leaving 1 base not matched to a gene. CDR3 length: 14 amino acids. The germline CDR1 and CDR2 sequences are LNHNV and YYDKDF (reference sequence). The CDR3 sequence: CATSRDQGAYGYTF. The CDR3 bases are TGTGCCACCAGCAGAGATCAGGGGGCCTATGGCTACACCTTC.

The rearrangement links TRBV6-5 to TRBJ2-2, with D possibly being TRBD2 (7 bases). The CDR3 extends over 15 amino acids. Trimming pared 2 bases from V and 5 bases from J, leaving 12 bases between. The germline CDR1 and CDR2 sequences are MNHEY and SVGAGI. CDR3 DNA: TGTGCCAGCAGTTACCGGGGGGCGGGGACCGGGGAGCTGTTTTTT. Amino acids: CASSYRGAGTGELFF.

The chain employs TRBV6-5 and TRBJ1-1; 8 bases are shared with TRBD1. From germline, CDR1 is MNHEY and CDR2 SVGAGI. There are 14 residues in the CDR3. V lost 6 bases, J lost 6 bases, and 9 bases stayed unmatched. The CDR3 here is CASRTRTGKAEAFF. DNA for the CDR3: TGTGCCAGCAGGACTCGGACAGGGAAGGCTGAAGCTTTCTTT.

The chain couples TRBV4-3 to TRBJ1-4, with 7 positions matching TRBD1. After removal of 0 bases from V and 14 bases from J, the junction contained 12 bases not matched to a gene. In germline, CDR1 is LGHNA, CDR2 YSLEER. CDR3 length: 15 amino acids. The CDR3 DNA follows: TGCGCCAGCAGCCAAGAGGAAAGGGGGCTATACGGGCTGTTTTTT. Its translation: CASSQEERGLYGLFF.

This clone was detected only a few times. DNA for the CDR3: TGTGCCAGCAGTTTTAAGGCAGGGGGTGCCTACGAGCAGTACTTC. This sequence encodes CASSFKAGGAYEQYF. This chain joins TRBV27 and TRBJ2-7; the match to TRBD1 covers 7 bases. The CDR3 covers 15 residues. The germline V gene encodes CDR1 MNHEY and CDR2 SMNVEV (reference sequence). V shed 3 bases, J shed 2 bases, and the junction held 7 bases outside the gene matches.

This clone occurred once. The genes are TRBV7-2 and TRBJ1-1; maybe TRBD1 (6 bases). The CDR3 runs 13 residues. V shed 5 bases and J shed 8 bases, with 15 bases lying between them. The germline V gene has CDR1 SGHTA and CDR2 FQGNSA. The CDR3 region is CASSAGQHYEAFF. DNA for the CDR3: TGTGCCAGCAGCGCCGGACAGCATTACGAAGCTTTCTTT.

This chain uses TRBV19 with TRBJ2-5; 7 nucleotides match TRBD1. The CDR3 runs to 13 residues. Germline V gene data show CDR1 as LNHDA and CDR2 as SQIVND (reference sequence). Germline trimming cut 5 bases from V and 4 bases from J; bases unmatched to any gene: 4. This CDR3 reads CASSQTGLETQYF. CDR3 bases: TGTGCCAGTAGTCAGACAGGGTTAGAGACCCAGTACTTC.

This clone has only one observation. V is TRBV7-2 and J is TRBJ1-1; unclear D gene. Germline assignment: CDR1 SGHTA and CDR2 FQGNSA. The CDR3 totals 15 residues. V lost 4 bases and J lost 1, with 13 bases in between. CDR3: CASSSGGYRNTEAFF. CDR3 nucleotides: TGTGCCAGCAGCTCGGGTGGGTACCGGAACACTGAAGCTTTCTTT.

This clone has just one count. The rearrangement joins TRBV12-3 or TRBV12-4 to TRBJ2-1, with D possibly matching TRBD1 (5 bases). The CDR3 has 13 amino acids. The V gene lost 2 bases and the J gene lost 6 bases, with 8 bases spanning the gap. The CDR3, as DNA: TGTGCCAGCAGTTTATCCAGGGTCAATGAGCAGTTCTTC. Amino acids: CASSLSRVNEQFF.

In its sample, this clone was seen once. The genes are TRBV9 and TRBJ2-2; 10 bases are shared with TRBD1. V trimming: 4 bases; J trimming: 5 bases; junction bases outside the gene matches: 5. This CDR3 contains 15 residues. In germline, CDR1 is SGDLS, CDR2 YYNGEE. Here the CDR3 reads CASSNRDRGTGELFF. Here the CDR3 DNA reads TGTGCCAGCAGCAACCGGGACAGGGGAACCGGGGAGCTGTTTTTT.

This clone has just one count. This chain uses TRBV2 with TRBJ2-3, with unresolved D. Per the germline V gene, CDR1 is SNHLY and CDR2 is FYNNEI. This CDR3 spans 11 amino acids. The V end lost 8 bases, the J end lost 5 bases, and 8 bases lay between the germline ends. CDR3 residues: CASASLDTQYF. CDR3 nucleotides: TGTGCCAGCGCCAGTTTAGATACGCAGTATTTT.

The rearrangement links TRBV19 to TRBJ2-1, with TRBD2 identical over 7 bases. Trimming removed 10 bases from V and 4 bases from J; junction bases left unmatched: 7. Germline CDR1 LNHDA, CDR2 SQIVND (reference sequence). The CDR3 has 13 residues. CDR3 coding DNA: TGTGCCACTCTACGGGGGGATTACAATGAGCAGTTCTTC. As protein: CATLRGDYNEQFF.

This clone was counted between two and nine times. The CDR3: CASSYRRQGTYEQYF. CDR3 DNA: TGTGCCAGCAGTTACCGGCGACAGGGGACCTACGAGCAGTACTTC. The rearrangement uses TRBV6-2 or TRBV6-3 and TRBJ2-7; 8 nucleotides align to TRBD1. Germline CDR1 reads MNHEY; CDR2 reads SVGEGT. J gave up 2 bases and V 2 bases, and 5 bases lay outside the gene matches. This CDR3 has 15 residues.

The chain joins TRBV30 to TRBJ1-2; D is ambiguous. Trimming shortened V by 3 bases and J by 8 bases, and 13 bases separated the two germline ends. From germline, CDR1 is GTSNPN and CDR2 SVGIG (reference sequence). This CDR3 has 12 amino acids. Here the CDR3 reads CAWSTGSAGYTF. In nucleotides, the CDR3 is TGTGCCTGGAGCACGGGGAGCGCCGGCTACACCTTC.